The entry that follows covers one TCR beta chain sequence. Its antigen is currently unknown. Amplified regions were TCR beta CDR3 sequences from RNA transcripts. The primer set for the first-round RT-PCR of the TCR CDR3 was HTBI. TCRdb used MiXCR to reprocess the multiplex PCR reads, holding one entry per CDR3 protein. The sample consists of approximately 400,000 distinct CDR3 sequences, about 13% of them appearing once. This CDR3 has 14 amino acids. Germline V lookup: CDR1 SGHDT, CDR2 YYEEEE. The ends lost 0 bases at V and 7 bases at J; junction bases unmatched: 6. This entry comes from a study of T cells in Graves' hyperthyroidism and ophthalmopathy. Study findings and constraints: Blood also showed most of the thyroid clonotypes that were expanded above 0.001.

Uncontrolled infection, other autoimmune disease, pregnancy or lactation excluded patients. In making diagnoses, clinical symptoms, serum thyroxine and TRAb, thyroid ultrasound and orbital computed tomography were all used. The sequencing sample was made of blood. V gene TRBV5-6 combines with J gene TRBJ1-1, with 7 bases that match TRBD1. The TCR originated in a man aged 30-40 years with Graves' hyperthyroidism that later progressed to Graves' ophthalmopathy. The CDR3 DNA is TGTGCCAGCAGCTTGGGGCAGGGGGTCGGTGAAGCTTTCTTT. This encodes CASSLGQGVGEAFF.